The present T cell receptor (beta chain) was sequenced within a study of control samples from healthy donors and cancer patients. Trimming took off 5 bases at V and 4 bases at J, with 11 bases between the two ends. Germline CDR1 and CDR2: SGHVS and FNYEAQ. This CDR3 is 13 amino acids long. Libraries were prepared by immunoSEQ multiplex PCR; TCRdb keeps only in-frame clonotypes and omits some of them. The table lists approximately 74,000 clones, about 94% of them singletons. Sequencing used blood. This receptor was identified in a woman aged 25 to 39 in good health. J is TRBJ1-2 and V is TRBV7-6; D not resolved. CDR3 residues: CASSPENSYGYTF. CDR3 DNA: TGTGCCAGCAGCCCCGAGAACAGCTATGGCTACACCTTC.